The 9 T cell receptor beta chains given below trace back to one sample, sequenced in a study of cytomegalovirus exposure and HLA in healthy donors. A multiplex PCR was run with 60 Vbeta primers and 13 Jbeta primers. Repertoires were generated with immunoSEQ multiplex PCR, while TCRdb's copy carries only in-frame clones and drops some. The repertoire has about 82,000 clones, 63% of them found once; the top ten carry 14% to 15%. The specimen was PBMCs. These receptors came from a woman between 40 and 55 years old in good health and CMV-seropositive.

This clone was detected once. CDR3 in amino acids: CASSLFPGTSSNYGYTF. Written as DNA, the CDR3 is TGTGCCAGCAGTTTATTCCCGGGAACCTCCTCCAACTATGGCTACACCTTC. The chain employs TRBV28 and TRBJ1-2; no reliable D call. This CDR3 has 17 amino acids. The germline CDR1 and CDR2 sequences are MDHEN and SYDVKM. Trimming pared 1 base from V and 2 bases from J, leaving 17 bases between.

This clone was observed a single time. The chain uses TRBV29-1 and TRBJ1-2; TRBD1 aligns across 8 bases. The CDR3 consists of 13 residues. Germline V lookup: CDR1 SQVTM, CDR2 ANQGSEA. Germline trimming cut 0 bases from V and 4 bases from J; bases unmatched to any gene: 1. CDR3 sequence reads: CSVEDGQGYGYTF. CDR3 nucleotide sequence: TGCAGCGTTGAAGATGGACAGGGCTATGGCTACACCTTC.

This sequence joins TRBV7-2 and TRBJ2-5; 10 positions agree with TRBD1. The CDR3 runs 17 residues. The germline V gene has CDR1 SGHTA and CDR2 FQGNSA. After removal of 2 bases from V and 5 bases from J, the junction contained 11 bases not matched to a gene. The CDR3 loop reads CASSLQSATGGRETQYF. The CDR3 bases are TGTGCCAGCAGCTTACAATCAGCGACAGGGGGCCGGGAGACCCAGTACTTC.

The V call is TRBV2, the J call TRBJ2-1; 10 nucleotides match TRBD2. The CDR3 contains 13 residues. V shed 8 bases and J 7 bases; nucleotides not matched to a gene: 5. Germline V gene sequence: CDR1 SNHLY, CDR2 FYNNEI. The CDR3 sequence is CASSSGSRNEQFF. The CDR3 bases are TGTGCCAGCTCTAGCGGGAGTAGGAATGAGCAGTTCTTC. Full variable domain (outside the CDR3, taken from reference TRBV2 and TRBJ2-1): EPEVTQTPSHQVTQMGQEVILRCVPISNHLYFYWYRQILGQKVEFLVSFYNNEISEKSEIFDDQFSVERPDGSNFTLKIRSTKLEDSAMYFCASSSGSRNEQFFGPGTRLTVL.

There are a few counts of this clone. This chain connects TRBV2 to TRBJ2-7; 11 positions agree with TRBD2. CDR1 and CDR2 from the germline V gene are SNHLY and FYNNEI. The CDR3 spans 16 residues. J gave up 2 bases and V 4 bases, and 7 bases lay outside the gene matches. Here the CDR3 reads CASSGETSGTAYEQYF. The DNA of the CDR3 is TGTGCCAGCAGTGGAGAGACTAGCGGGACAGCCTACGAGCAGTACTTC. Together with reference TRBV2 and TRBJ2-7, the CDR3 gives the full variable domain: EPEVTQTPSHQVTQMGQEVILRCVPISNHLYFYWYRQILGQKVEFLVSFYNNEISEKSEIFDDQFSVERPDGSNFTLKIRSTKLEDSAMYFCASSGETSGTAYEQYFGPGTRLTVT.

This clone has only a few counts. V and J are TRBV10-3 and TRBJ1-2; D perhaps matches TRBD1 (6 bases). The ends were cut back, 1 base at V and 3 bases at J, with 9 bases in the middle. The length of the CDR3 is 14 residues. Germline V CDR1 and CDR2: ENHRY, SYGVKD. The CDR3 here is CAISEFRGDYGYTF. The CDR3 coding sequence is TGTGCCATCAGTGAGTTCAGGGGCGACTATGGCTACACCTTC.

V gene TRBV28 combines with J gene TRBJ2-7; D remains unclear. Between the trimmed V and J ends, which lost 7 bases and 2 bases, there was a span of 9 bases. The CDR3 is 12 amino acids. Germline V lookup: CDR1 MDHEN, CDR2 SYDVKM. CDR3 bases: TGTGCCAGCATGGCCTCGACCTACGAGCAGTACTTC. It yields the protein CASMASTYEQYF.

This chain uses TRBV7-9 with TRBJ2-5; the D is unclear. The length of the CDR3 is 13 residues. Trimming shortened V by 1 base and J by 5 bases, and 8 bases separated the two germline ends. Germline loops: CDR1 SEHNR, CDR2 FQNEAQ (reference sequence). The CDR3 DNA reads as TGTGCCAGCAGCTTAGGGGCTCTGGAGACCCAGTACTTC. Protein sequence: CASSLGALETQYF.

This clone appeared a few times. This sequence joins TRBV7-2 and TRBJ1-1; D uncertain. Trimming removed 8 bases at V and 3 bases at J, with 7 bases between. CDR1 and CDR2 (germline): SGHTA, FQGNSA. The CDR3 extends over 11 amino acids. CDR3: CASGLYTEAFF. Written as DNA, the CDR3 is TGTGCCAGCGGACTCTACACTGAAGCTTTCTTT.